This record looks at one TCR beta chain sequence and its context. Germline lookup yields CDR1 SQVTM and CDR2 ANQGSEA. The CDR3 is made up of 13 amino acids. This sample stems from a study of blood T cells in healthy people across ages. For the second PCR, which ran for 7 to 11 cycles, a sample-barcoded 5' primer and a J-beta primer mix were used. TCRdb reanalysed the 5' RACE reads using MiXCR and keeps one entry per CDR3 protein. Among 760,000 or so distinct CDR3 sequences, 20% to 30% were seen once, and the ten largest hold more than 7.5%. The same data also contributed to another study, on T cells of mothers and their children. That study reports: The authors added sample barcodes and 2-4 random nucleotides using the M1S primer of the second PCR.

The TCR originated in a boy younger than 18 in good health. The rearrangement joins TRBV29-1 to TRBJ2-5, with D hard to call. With the DNA end fitting TRBJ2-7 better, the J assignment may be wrong. The sequencing sample was made of blood. The CDR3 protein is CSVGLSPAYEQYF. The DNA of the CDR3 is TGCAGCGTTGGGCTTTCCCCGGCCTACGAGCAGTACTTC.